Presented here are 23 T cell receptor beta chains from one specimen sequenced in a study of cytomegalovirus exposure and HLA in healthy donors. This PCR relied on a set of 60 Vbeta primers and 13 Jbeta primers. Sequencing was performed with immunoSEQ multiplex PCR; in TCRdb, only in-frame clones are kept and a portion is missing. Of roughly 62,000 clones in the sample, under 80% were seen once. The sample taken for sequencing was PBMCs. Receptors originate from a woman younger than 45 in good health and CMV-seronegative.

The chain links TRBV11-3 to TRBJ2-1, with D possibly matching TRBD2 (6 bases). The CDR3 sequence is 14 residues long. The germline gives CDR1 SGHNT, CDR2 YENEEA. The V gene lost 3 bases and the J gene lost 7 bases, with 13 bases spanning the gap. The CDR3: CASSFHPTSNEQFF. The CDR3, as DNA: TGTGCCAGCAGCTTTCACCCGACTAGTAATGAGCAGTTCTTC.

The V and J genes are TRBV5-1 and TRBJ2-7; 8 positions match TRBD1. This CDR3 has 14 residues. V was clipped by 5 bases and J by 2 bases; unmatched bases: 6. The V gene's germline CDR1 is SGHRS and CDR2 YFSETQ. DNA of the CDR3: TGCGCCAGCAGAACCCCGGGACAGGCCTACGAGCAGTACTTC. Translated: CASRTPGQAYEQYF.

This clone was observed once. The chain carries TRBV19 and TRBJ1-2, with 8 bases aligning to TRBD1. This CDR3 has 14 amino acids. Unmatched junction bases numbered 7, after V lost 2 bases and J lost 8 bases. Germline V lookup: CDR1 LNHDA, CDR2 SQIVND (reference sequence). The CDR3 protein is CASSIRVGTGGYTF. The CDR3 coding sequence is TGTGCCAGTAGTATACGGGTTGGGACAGGCGGCTACACCTTC.

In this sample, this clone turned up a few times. Here the CDR3 DNA reads TGTGCCAGCAGTGAATATGGGGGGGGGACTGAAGCTTTCTTT. Amino acid sequence: CASSEYGGGTEAFF. The chain carries TRBV25-1 and TRBJ1-1, with D possibly matching TRBD1 (5 bases). Germline CDR1 is MGHDK and CDR2 is SYGVNS. Trimming shortened V by 0 bases and J by 5 bases, and 10 bases separated the two germline ends. This CDR3 is 14 amino acids long. Full variable domain (remainder filled in from reference TRBV25-1 and TRBJ1-1): EADIYQTPRYLVIGTGKKITLECSQTMGHDKMYWYQQDPGMELHLIHYSYGVNSTEKGDLSSESTVSRIRTEHFPLTLESARPSHTSQYLCASSEYGGGTEAFFGQGTRLTVV.

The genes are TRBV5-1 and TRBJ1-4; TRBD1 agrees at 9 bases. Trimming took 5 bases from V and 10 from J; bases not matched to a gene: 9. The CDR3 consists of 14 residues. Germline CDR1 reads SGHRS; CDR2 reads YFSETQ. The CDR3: CASRPETGGGKLFF. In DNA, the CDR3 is TGCGCCAGCAGGCCTGAGACAGGGGGAGGAAAACTGTTTTTT.

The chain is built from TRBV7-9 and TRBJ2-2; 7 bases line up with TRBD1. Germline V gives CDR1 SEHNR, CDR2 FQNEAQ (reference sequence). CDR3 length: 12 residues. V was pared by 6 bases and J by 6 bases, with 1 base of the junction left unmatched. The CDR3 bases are TGTGCCAGCAGTCAGGGGGCCGGGGAGCTGTTTTTT. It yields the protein CASSQGAGELFF.

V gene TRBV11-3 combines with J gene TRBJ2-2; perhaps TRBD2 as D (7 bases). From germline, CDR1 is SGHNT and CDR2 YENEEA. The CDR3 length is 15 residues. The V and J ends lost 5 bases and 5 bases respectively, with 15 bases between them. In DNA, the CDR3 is TGTGCCAGCAGCACCCGGGGGGCAGAGACCGGGGAGCTGTTTTTT. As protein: CASSTRGAETGELFF.

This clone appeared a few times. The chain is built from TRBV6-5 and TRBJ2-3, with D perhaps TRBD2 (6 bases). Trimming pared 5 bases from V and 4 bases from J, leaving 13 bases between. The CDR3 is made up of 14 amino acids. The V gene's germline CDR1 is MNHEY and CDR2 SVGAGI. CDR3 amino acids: CASSRDFEADTQYF. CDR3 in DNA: TGTGCCAGCAGTCGGGACTTTGAGGCAGATACGCAGTATTTT.

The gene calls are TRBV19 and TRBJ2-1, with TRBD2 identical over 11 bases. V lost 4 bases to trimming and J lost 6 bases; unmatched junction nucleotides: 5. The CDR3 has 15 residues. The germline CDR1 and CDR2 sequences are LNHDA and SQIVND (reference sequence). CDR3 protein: CASSSLAGGPNEQFF. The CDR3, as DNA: TGTGCCAGTAGTAGCCTAGCGGGGGGCCCCAATGAGCAGTTCTTC.

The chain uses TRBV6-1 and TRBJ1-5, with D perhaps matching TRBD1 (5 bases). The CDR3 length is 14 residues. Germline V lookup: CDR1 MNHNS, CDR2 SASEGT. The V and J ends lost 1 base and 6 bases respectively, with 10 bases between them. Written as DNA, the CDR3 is TGTGCCAGCAGTGAAGGTCAGGGAGGTCAGCCCCAGCATTTT. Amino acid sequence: CASSEGQGGQPQHF.

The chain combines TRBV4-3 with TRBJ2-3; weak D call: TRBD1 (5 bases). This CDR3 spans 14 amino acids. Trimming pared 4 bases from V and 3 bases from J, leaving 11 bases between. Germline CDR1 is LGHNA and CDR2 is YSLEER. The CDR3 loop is CASSLLGETDTQYF. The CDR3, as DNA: TGCGCCAGCAGCCTCTTAGGGGAAACAGATACGCAGTATTTT.

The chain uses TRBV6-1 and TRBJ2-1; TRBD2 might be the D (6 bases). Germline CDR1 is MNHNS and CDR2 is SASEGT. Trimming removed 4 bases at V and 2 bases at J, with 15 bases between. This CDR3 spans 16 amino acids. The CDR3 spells CASSVQLADPYNEQFF. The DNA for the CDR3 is TGTGCCAGCAGTGTACAACTAGCCGACCCCTACAATGAGCAGTTCTTC.

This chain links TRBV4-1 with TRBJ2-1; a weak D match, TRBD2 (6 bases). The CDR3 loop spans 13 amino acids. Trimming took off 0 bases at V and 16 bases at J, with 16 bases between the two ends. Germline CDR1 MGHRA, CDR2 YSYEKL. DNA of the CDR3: TGCGCCAGCAGCCAAGAAATCACGGGACTCCCCTTCTTC. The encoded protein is CASSQEITGLPFF.

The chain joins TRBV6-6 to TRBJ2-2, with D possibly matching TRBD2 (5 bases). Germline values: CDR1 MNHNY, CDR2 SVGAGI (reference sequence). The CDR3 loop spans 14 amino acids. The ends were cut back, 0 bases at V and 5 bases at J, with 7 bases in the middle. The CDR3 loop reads CASSYSSGTGELFF. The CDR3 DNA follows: TGTGCCAGCAGTTACTCCTCGGGGACCGGGGAGCTGTTTTTT.

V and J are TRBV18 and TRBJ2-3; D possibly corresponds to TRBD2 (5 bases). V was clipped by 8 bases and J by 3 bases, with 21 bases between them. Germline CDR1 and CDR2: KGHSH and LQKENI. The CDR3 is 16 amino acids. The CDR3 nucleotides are TGTGCCAGCCACTTAGAGTTCCCCTCGGGGACAGATACGCAGTATTTT. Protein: CASHLEFPSGTDTQYF. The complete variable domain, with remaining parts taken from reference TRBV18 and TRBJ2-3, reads NAGVMQNPRHLVRRRGQEARLRCSPMKGHSHVYWYRQLPEEGLKFMVYLQKENIIDESGMPKERFSAEFPKEGPSILRIQQVVRGDSAAYFCASHLEFPSGTDTQYFGPGTRLTVL.

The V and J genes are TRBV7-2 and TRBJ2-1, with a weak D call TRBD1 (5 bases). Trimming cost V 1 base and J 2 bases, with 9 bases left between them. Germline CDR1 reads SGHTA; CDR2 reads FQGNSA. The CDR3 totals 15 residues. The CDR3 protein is CASSLGAGTYNEQFF. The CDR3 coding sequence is TGTGCCAGCAGCTTAGGGGCAGGGACCTACAATGAGCAGTTCTTC.

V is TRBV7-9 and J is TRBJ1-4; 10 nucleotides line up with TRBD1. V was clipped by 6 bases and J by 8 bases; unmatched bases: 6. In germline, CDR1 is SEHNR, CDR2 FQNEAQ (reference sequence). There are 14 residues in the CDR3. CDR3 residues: CASRGTGESEKLFF. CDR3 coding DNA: TGTGCCAGCAGGGGGACAGGGGAGTCGGAAAAACTGTTTTTT.

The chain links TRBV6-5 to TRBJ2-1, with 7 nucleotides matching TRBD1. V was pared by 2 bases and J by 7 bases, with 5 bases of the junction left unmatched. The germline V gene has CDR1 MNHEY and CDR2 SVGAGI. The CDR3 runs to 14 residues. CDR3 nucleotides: TGTGCCAGCAGTTACAGGGGGCGTATGAATGAGCAGTTCTTC. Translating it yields CASSYRGRMNEQFF.

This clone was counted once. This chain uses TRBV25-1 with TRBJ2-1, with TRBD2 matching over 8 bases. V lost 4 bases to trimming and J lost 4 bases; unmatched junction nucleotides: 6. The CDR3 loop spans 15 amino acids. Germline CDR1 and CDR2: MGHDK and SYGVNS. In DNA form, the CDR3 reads TGTGCCAGCAGTGCCTTAGCGGGACAATACAATGAGCAGTTCTTC. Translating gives CASSALAGQYNEQFF.

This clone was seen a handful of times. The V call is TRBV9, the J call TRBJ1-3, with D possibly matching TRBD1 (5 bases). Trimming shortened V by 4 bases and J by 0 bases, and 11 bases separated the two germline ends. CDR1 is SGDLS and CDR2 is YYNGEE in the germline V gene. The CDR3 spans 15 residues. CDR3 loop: CASSPGLSSGNTIYF. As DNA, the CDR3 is TGTGCCAGCAGCCCGGGACTAAGCTCTGGAAACACCATATATTTT.

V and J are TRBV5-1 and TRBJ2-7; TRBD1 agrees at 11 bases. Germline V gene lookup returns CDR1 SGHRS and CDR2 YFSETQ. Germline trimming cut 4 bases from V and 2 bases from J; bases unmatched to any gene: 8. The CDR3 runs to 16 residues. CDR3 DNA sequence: TGCGCCAGCAGCGACGGGGCGGGACAGGGGGCCTACGAGCAGTACTTC. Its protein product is CASSDGAGQGAYEQYF.

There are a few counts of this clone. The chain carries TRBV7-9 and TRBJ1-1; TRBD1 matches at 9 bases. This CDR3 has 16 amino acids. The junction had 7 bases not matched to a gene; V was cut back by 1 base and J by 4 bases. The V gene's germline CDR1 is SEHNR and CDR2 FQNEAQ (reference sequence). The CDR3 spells CASSLVGQGTLTEAFF. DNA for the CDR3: TGTGCCAGCAGCTTAGTCGGACAGGGGACACTCACTGAAGCTTTCTTT.

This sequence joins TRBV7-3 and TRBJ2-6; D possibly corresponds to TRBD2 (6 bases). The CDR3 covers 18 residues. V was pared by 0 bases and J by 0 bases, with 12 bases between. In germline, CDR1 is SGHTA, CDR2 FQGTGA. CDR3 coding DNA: TGTGCCAGCAGCTTAACTAGCGGACCCCTCTCTGGGGCCAACGTCCTGACTTTC. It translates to CASSLTSGPLSGANVLTF.